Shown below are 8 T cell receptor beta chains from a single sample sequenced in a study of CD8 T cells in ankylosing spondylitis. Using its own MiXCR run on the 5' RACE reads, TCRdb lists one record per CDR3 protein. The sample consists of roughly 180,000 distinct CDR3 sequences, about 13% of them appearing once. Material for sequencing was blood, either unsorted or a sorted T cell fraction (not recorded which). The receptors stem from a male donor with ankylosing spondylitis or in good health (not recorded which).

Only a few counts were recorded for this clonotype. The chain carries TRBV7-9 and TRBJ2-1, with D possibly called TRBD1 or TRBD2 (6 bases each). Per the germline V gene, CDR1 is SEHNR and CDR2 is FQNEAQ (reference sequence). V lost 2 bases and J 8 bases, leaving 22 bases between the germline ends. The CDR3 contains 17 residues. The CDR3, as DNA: TGTGCCAGCAGCTTAACCCCGGGGGCGGCCGTTGAGGATGAGCAGTTCTTC. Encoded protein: CASSLTPGAAVEDEQFF.

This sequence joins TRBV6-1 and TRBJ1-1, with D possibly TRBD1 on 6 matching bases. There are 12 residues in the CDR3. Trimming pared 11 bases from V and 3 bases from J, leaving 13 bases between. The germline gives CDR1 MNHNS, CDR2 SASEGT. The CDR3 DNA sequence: TGTGCCTACCCCCGGGGGCACACTGAAGCTTTCTTT. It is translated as CAYPRGHTEAFF.

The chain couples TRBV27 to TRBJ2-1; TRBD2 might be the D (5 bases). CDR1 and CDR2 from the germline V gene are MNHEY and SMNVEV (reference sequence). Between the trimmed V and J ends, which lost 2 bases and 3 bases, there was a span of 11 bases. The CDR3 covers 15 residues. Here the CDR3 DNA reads TGTGCCAGCAGTTTAGGAGGCTACCTCTACAATGAGCAGTTCTTC. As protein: CASSLGGYLYNEQFF.

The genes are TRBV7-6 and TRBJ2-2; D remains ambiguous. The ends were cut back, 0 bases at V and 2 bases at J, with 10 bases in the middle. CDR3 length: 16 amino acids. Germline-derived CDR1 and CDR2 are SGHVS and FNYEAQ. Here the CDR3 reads CASSLAAWVNTGELFF. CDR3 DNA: TGTGCCAGCAGCTTAGCGGCTTGGGTTAACACCGGGGAGCTGTTTTTT.

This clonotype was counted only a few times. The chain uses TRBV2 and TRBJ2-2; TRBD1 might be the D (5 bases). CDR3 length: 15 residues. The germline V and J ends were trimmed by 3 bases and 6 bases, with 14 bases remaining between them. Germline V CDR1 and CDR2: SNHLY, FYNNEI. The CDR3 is CASSEGRRTPGELFF. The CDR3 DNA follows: TGTGCCAGCAGTGAGGGGCGAAGAACGCCCGGGGAGCTGTTTTTT.

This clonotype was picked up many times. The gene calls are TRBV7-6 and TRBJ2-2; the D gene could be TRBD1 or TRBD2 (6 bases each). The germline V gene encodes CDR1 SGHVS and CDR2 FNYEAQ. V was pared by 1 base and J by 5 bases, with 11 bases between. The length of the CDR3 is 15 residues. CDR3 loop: CASSLETGGTGELFF. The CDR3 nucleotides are TGTGCCAGCAGCTTAGAGACAGGAGGGACCGGGGAGCTGTTTTTT.

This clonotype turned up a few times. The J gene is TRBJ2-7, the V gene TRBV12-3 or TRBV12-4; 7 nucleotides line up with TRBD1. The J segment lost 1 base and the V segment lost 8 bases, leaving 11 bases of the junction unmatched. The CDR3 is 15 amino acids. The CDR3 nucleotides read TGTGCCAGCGGGAAATATGGGACAGATTCCTACGAGCAGTACTTC. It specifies CASGKYGTDSYEQYF.

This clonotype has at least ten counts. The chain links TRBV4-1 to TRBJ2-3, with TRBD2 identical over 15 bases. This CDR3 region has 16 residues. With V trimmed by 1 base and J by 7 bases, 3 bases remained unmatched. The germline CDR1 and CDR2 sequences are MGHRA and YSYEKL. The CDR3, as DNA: TGCGCCAGCAGCCAAGTAGGGACTAGCGGGAGGAATACGCAGTATTTT. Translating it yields CASSQVGTSGRNTQYF.